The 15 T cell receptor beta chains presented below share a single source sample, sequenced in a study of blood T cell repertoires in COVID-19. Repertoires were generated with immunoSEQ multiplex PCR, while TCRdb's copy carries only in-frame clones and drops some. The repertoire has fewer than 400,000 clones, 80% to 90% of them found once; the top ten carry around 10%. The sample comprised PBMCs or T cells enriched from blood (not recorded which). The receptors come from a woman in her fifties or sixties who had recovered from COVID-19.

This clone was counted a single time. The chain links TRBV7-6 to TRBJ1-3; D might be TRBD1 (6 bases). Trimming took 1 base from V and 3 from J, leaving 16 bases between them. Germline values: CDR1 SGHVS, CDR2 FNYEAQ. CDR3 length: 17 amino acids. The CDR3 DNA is TGTGCCAGCAGCTTAGACGGCGGCAGGGGATATGGAAACACCATATATTTT. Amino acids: CASSLDGGRGYGNTIYF.

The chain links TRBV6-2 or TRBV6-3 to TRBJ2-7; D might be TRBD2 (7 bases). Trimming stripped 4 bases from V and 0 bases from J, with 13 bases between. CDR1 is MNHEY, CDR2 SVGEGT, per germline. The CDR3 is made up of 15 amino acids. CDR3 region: CASSSVGGPSYEQYF. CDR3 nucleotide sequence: TGTGCCAGCAGTTCCGTCGGGGGGCCCTCCTACGAGCAGTACTTC.

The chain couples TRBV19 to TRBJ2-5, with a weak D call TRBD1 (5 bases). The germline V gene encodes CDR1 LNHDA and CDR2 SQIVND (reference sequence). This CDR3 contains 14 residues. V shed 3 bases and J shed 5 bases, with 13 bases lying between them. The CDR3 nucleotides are TGTGCCAGTAGTATCATCCAGGGCCCGGAGACCCAGTACTTC. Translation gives CASSIIQGPETQYF.

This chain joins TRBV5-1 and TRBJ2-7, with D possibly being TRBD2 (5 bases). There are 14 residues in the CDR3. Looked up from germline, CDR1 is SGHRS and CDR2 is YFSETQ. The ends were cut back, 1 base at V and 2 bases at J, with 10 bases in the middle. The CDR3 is CASSLSGTPYEQYF. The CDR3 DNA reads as TGCGCCAGCAGCTTGAGCGGAACACCCTACGAGCAGTACTTC.

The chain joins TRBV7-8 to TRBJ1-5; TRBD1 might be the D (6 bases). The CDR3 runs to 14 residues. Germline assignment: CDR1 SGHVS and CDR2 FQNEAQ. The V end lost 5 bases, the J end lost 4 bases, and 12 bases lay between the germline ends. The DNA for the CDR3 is TGTGCCAGCAGCGCGTGGACAGTTAATCAGCCCCAGCATTTT. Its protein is CASSAWTVNQPQHF.

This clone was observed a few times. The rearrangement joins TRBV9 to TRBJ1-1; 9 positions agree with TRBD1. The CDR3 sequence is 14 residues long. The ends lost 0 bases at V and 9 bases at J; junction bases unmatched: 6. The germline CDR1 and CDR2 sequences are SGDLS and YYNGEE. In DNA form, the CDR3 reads TGTGCCAGCAGCGTAGGGTATGGACAGGGGAAAGCTTTCTTT. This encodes CASSVGYGQGKAFF.

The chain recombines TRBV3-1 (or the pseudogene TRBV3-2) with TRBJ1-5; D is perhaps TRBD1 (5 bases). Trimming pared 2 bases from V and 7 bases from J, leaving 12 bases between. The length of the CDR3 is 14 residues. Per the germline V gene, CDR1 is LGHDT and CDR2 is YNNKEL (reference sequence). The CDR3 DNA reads TGTGCCAGCAGCCAAATAGGGACTAACCAGCCCCAGCATTTT. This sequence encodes CASSQIGTNQPQHF.

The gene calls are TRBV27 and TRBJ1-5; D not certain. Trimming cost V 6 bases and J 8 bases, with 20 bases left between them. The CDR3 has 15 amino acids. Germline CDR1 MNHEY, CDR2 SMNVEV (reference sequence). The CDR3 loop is CASRKVARPMEPQHF. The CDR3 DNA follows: TGTGCCAGCAGGAAGGTAGCCCGTCCCATGGAGCCCCAGCATTTT.

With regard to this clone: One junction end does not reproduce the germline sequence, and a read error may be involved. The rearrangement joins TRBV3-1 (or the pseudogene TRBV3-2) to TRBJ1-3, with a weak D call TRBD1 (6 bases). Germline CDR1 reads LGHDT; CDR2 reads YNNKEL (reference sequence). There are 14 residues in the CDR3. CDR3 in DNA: TGTGCCAGCAACCAACAGGGATTTGGAAACACCATATATTTT. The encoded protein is CASNQQGFGNTIYF.

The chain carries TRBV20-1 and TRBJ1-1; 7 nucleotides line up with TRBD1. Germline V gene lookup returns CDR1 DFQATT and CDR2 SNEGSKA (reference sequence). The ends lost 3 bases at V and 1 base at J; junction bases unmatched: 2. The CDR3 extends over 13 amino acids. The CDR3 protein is CSASGDRNTEAFF. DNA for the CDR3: TGCAGTGCTAGTGGGGACAGGAACACTGAAGCTTTCTTT.

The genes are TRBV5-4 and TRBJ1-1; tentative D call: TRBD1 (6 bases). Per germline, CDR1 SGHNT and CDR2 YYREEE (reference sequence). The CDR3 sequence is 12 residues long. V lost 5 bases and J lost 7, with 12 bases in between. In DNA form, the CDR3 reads TGTGCCAGCAGTGGGACAAGTAATGAAGCTTTCTTT. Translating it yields CASSGTSNEAFF.

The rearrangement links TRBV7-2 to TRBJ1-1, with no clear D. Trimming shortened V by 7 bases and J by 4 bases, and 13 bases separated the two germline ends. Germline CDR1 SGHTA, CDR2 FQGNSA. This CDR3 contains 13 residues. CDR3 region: CASNLGPLTEAFF. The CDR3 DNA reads TGTGCCAGCAACCTGGGCCCACTCACTGAAGCTTTCTTT.

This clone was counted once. The CDR3 is CASSIGPGAWEKLFF. In DNA, the CDR3 is TGTGCCAGTAGTATAGGTCCTGGGGCGTGGGAAAAACTGTTTTTT. This chain connects TRBV19 to TRBJ1-4, with a possible D match to TRBD1 (5 bases). V lost 1 base to trimming and J lost 8 bases, with 14 bases between them. The CDR3 runs 15 residues. CDR1 is LNHDA, CDR2 SQIVND, per germline (reference sequence). Full variable domain (remainder filled in from reference TRBV19 and TRBJ1-4): DGGITQSPKYLFRKEGQNVTLSCEQNLNHDAMYWYRQDPGQGLRLIYYSQIVNDFQKGDIAEGYSVSREKKESFPLTVTSAQKNPTAFYLCASSIGPGAWEKLFFGSGTQLSVL.

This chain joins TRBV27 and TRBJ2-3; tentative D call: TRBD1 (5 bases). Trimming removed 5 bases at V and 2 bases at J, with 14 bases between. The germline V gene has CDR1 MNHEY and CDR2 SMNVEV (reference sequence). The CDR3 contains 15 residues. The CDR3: CASSPFDRYTDTQYF. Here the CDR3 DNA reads TGTGCCAGCAGTCCTTTCGACAGATACACAGATACGCAGTATTTT.

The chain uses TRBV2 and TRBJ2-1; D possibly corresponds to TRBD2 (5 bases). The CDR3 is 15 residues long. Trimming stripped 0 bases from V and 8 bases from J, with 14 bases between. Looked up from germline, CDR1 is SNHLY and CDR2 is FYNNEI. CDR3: CASSEAGQRDYEQFF. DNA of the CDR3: TGTGCCAGCAGTGAAGCAGGGCAGAGGGATTATGAGCAGTTCTTC.